The rows below give T cell receptor beta chains drawn from one sample of a study of control samples from healthy donors and cancer patients. Method: immunoSEQ multiplex PCR; TCRdb's copy keeps in-frame clones and lacks some. The sample records 90,000 to 130,000 clones, roughly 90% being singletons. Material: PBMCs. The receptors here all came from an older woman with lung cancer. The CDR3 runs from the conserved cysteine through the conserved F or W. A D gene is named only where the DNA matches it firmly. Size values are once, few and many counts, or a class for expanded clones, and some rows have none.

cdr3_length: 15; clone_size: once; v_call: TRBV9; j_call: TRBJ2-3; d_call: -; cdr3_aa: CASSVATGEADTQYF; cdr3_nt: TGTGCCAGCAGCGTAGCTACGGGGGAGGCAGATACGCAGTATTTT
cdr3_length: 15; clone_size: -; v_call: TRBV15; j_call: TRBJ1-6; d_call: TRBD1; cdr3_aa: CATSGGQGVSSPLHF; cdr3_nt: TGTGCCACCAGCGGGGGACAGGGGGTATCGTCACCCCTCCACTTT
cdr3_length: 14; clone_size: -; v_call: TRBV5-1; j_call: TRBJ1-2; d_call: TRBD1; cdr3_aa: CASSLGGTGDGYTF; cdr3_nt: TGCGCCAGCAGCTTGGGTGGGACAGGTGATGGCTACACCTTC
cdr3_length: 11; clone_size: -; v_call: TRBV12-3/TRBV12-4; j_call: TRBJ1-2; d_call: TRBD1; cdr3_aa: CASTDRGGYTF; cdr3_nt: TGTGCCAGCACTGACAGGGGTGGCTACACCTTC
cdr3_length: 13; clone_size: -; v_call: TRBV19; j_call: TRBJ1-3; d_call: TRBD1; cdr3_aa: CASSGQGYNTIYF; cdr3_nt: TGTGCCAGTAGCGGACAGGGGTATAACACCATATATTTT
cdr3_length: 14; clone_size: -; v_call: TRBV19; j_call: TRBJ1-6; d_call: TRBD1; cdr3_aa: CASSQGVSNSPLHF; cdr3_nt: TGTGCCAGTTCGCAGGGGGTGTCTAATTCACCCCTCCACTTT
cdr3_length: 16; clone_size: -; v_call: TRBV7-2; j_call: TRBJ2-3; d_call: TRBD2; cdr3_aa: CASSLGRGGSTDTQYF; cdr3_nt: TGTGCCAGCAGCTTAGGGCGGGGGGGGAGCACAGATACGCAGTATTTT
cdr3_length: 17; clone_size: few; v_call: TRBV7-3; j_call: TRBJ1-1; d_call: -; cdr3_aa: CASSLNGGLIQNTEAFF; cdr3_nt: TGTGCCAGCAGCTTAAACGGGGGGCTTATACAGAACACTGAAGCTTTCTTT
cdr3_length: 14; clone_size: -; v_call: TRBV19; j_call: TRBJ1-2; d_call: -; cdr3_aa: CASSGVSPTYRYTF; cdr3_nt: TGTGCCAGTAGTGGAGTTTCCCCGACCTATCGCTACACCTTC
cdr3_length: 17; clone_size: -; v_call: TRBV6-1; j_call: TRBJ1-5; d_call: TRBD1; cdr3_aa: CASSEGRGSGSNQPQHF; cdr3_nt: TGTGCCAGCAGTGAAGGCAGGGGGTCCGGTAGCAATCAGCCCCAGCATTTT
cdr3_length: 12; clone_size: -; v_call: TRBV11-3; j_call: TRBJ1-2; d_call: -; cdr3_aa: CASSTQGYGYTF; cdr3_nt: TGTGCCAGCAGCACACAGGGCTATGGCTACACCTTC
cdr3_length: 15; clone_size: -; v_call: TRBV6-5; j_call: TRBJ2-3; d_call: TRBD2; cdr3_aa: CASSPTSAGEVTQYF; cdr3_nt: TGTGCCAGCAGCCCAACTAGCGCGGGCGAGGTTACGCAGTATTTT
cdr3_length: 20; clone_size: -; v_call: TRBV6-2/TRBV6-3; j_call: TRBJ2-5; d_call: TRBD2; cdr3_aa: CASSYPGTSGGSNLGETQYF; cdr3_nt: TGTGCCAGCAGTTACCCTGGGACTAGCGGGGGGTCCAACCTCGGAGAGACCCAGTACTTC
cdr3_length: 13; clone_size: few; v_call: TRBV7-2; j_call: TRBJ1-5; d_call: -; cdr3_aa: CASSFRGNQPQHF; cdr3_nt: TGTGCCAGCAGCTTCAGGGGCAATCAGCCCCAGCATTTT
cdr3_length: 14; clone_size: -; v_call: TRBV3-1/TRBV3-2; j_call: TRBJ1-3; d_call: -; cdr3_aa: CASSQGDGGNTIYF; cdr3_nt: TGTGCCAGCAGCCAAGGGGACGGTGGAAACACCATATATTTT
cdr3_length: 16; clone_size: -; v_call: TRBV6-1; j_call: TRBJ2-3; d_call: -; cdr3_aa: CASSERPGGDTDTQYF; cdr3_nt: TGTGCCAGCAGTGAACGTCCCGGGGGCGACACAGATACGCAGTATTTT
cdr3_length: 13; clone_size: -; v_call: TRBV12-3/TRBV12-4; j_call: TRBJ2-5; d_call: -; cdr3_aa: CASSFGGRETQYF; cdr3_nt: TGTGCCAGCAGTTTCGGGGGGCGAGAGACCCAGTACTTC
cdr3_length: 15; clone_size: few; v_call: TRBV7-9; j_call: TRBJ1-6; d_call: -; cdr3_aa: CASSLETQINSPLHF; cdr3_nt: TGTGCCAGCAGCTTAGAAACCCAAATTAATTCACCCCTCCACTTT
cdr3_length: 15; clone_size: -; v_call: TRBV7-9; j_call: TRBJ2-3; d_call: TRBD1; cdr3_aa: CASSSDRVDTDTQYF; cdr3_nt: TGTGCCAGCAGCTCGGACAGGGTTGATACCGATACGCAGTATTTT
cdr3_length: 17; clone_size: -; v_call: TRBV20-1; j_call: TRBJ1-5; d_call: -; cdr3_aa: CSASRFAGAGVNQPQHF; cdr3_nt: TGCAGTGCTAGTCGATTTGCGGGGGCAGGAGTAAATCAGCCCCAGCATTTT
cdr3_length: 13; clone_size: few; v_call: TRBV12-3/TRBV12-4; j_call: TRBJ2-5; d_call: TRBD2; cdr3_aa: CASSRTRTETQYF; cdr3_nt: TGTGCCAGCAGCCGGACTAGAACGGAGACCCAGTACTTC
cdr3_length: 11; clone_size: few; v_call: TRBV20-1; j_call: TRBJ2-7; d_call: -; cdr3_aa: CSARSGYEQYF; cdr3_nt: TGCAGTGCTAGGTCCGGTTACGAGCAGTACTTC
cdr3_length: 15; clone_size: -; v_call: TRBV28; j_call: TRBJ2-7; d_call: -; cdr3_aa: CASAPWGSLSYEQYF; cdr3_nt: TGTGCCAGCGCCCCCTGGGGCTCCCTGTCCTACGAGCAGTACTTC
cdr3_length: 13; clone_size: -; v_call: TRBV3-1/TRBV3-2; j_call: TRBJ1-2; d_call: -; cdr3_aa: CASSPSAAGGYTF; cdr3_nt: TGTGCCAGCAGCCCTTCGGCGGCTGGCGGCTACACCTTC
cdr3_length: 16; clone_size: -; v_call: TRBV5-5; j_call: TRBJ2-2; d_call: -; cdr3_aa: CASSLFPNLNTGELFF; cdr3_nt: TGTGCCAGCAGCTTATTCCCAAACCTGAACACCGGGGAGCTGTTTTTT
cdr3_length: 15; clone_size: -; v_call: TRBV4-3; j_call: TRBJ1-6; d_call: -; cdr3_aa: CASSQPTRGNSPLHF; cdr3_nt: TGCGCCAGCAGCCAACCTACGCGAGGGAATTCACCCCTCCACTTT
cdr3_length: 13; clone_size: few; v_call: TRBV7-9; j_call: TRBJ1-2; d_call: TRBD1; cdr3_aa: CASSVQGAYGYTF; cdr3_nt: TGTGCCAGCAGTGTACAGGGGGCGTATGGCTACACCTTC
cdr3_length: 16; clone_size: -; v_call: TRBV7-8; j_call: TRBJ2-2; d_call: -; cdr3_aa: CASSSQEGANTGELFF; cdr3_nt: TGTGCCAGCAGCTCCCAGGAAGGCGCGAACACCGGGGAGCTGTTTTTT
cdr3_length: 16; clone_size: -; v_call: TRBV4-3; j_call: TRBJ2-3; d_call: -; cdr3_aa: CASSQGPERSTDTQYF; cdr3_nt: TGCGCCAGCAGCCAAGGCCCGGAGCGTAGCACAGATACGCAGTATTTT